Below, 27 T cell receptor beta chains from the same sample are listed, as sequenced in a study of T cells in Graves' hyperthyroidism and ophthalmopathy (dated by TCRdb to the late 2010s). The library relied on multiplex PCR. The sequencing machine was an Illumina HiSeq 2000. TCR beta CDR3 regions were amplified from RNA transcripts. A first-round RT-PCR of the TCR CDR3 used the HTBI primer set with the Qiagen OneStep RT-PCR kit. TCRdb took the public reads, trimmed them with fastp at Q25, ran MiXCR for clone calling and kept in-frame beta chains. Every CDR3 protein is listed once, alongside the most common genes and DNA of its rows. The sample table records 380,000 or so distinct CDR3 sequences; approximately 12% of these occur just once. Roughly 20% of the sample belongs to the ten largest clones. Material for sequencing was blood. The receptors were gathered from a young man with Graves' hyperthyroidism that later progressed to Graves' ophthalmopathy.

This clonotype was observed many times. The genes are TRBV2 and TRBJ1-2; D is undetermined. The length of the CDR3 is 11 residues. V was trimmed by 6 bases and J by 3 bases, leaving 5 bases between them. Germline-derived CDR1 and CDR2 are SNHLY and FYNNEI. The CDR3 protein is CASSGHYGYTF. The CDR3 DNA follows: TGTGCCAGCAGCGGGCACTATGGCTACACCTTC.

This sequence joins TRBV28 and TRBJ2-3; 7 bases map to TRBD1. Unmatched junction bases numbered 12, after V lost 10 bases and J lost 2 bases. Per germline, CDR1 MDHEN and CDR2 SYDVKM. CDR3 length equals 15 residues. The CDR3 region is CATGIYRGSTDTQYF. CDR3 coding DNA: TGTGCCACCGGAATTTACAGGGGCTCCACAGATACGCAGTATTTT. The entire variable domain, with the rest obtained from reference TRBV28 and TRBJ2-3, is as follows: DVKVTQSSRYLVKRTGEKVFLECVQDMDHENMFWYRQDPGLGLRLIYFSYDVKMKEKGDIPEGYSVSREKKERFSLILESASTNQTSMYLCATGIYRGSTDTQYFGPGTRLTVL.

This clonotype was seen a single time. A read error may account for a junction end that differs from germline. The chain joins TRBV27 to TRBJ1-1; no clear D gene. The CDR3 totals 14 residues. The V gene's germline CDR1 is MNHEY and CDR2 SMNVEV (reference sequence). As DNA, the CDR3 is TGTGCCAGCAGTTTGGGGAGTATGAACGCTGAAGCTTTCTTT. It yields the protein CASSLGSMNAEAFF.

A remark on this clonotype: Relative to the germline gene, one junction end is altered; a read error may explain this. The rearrangement joins TRBV11-3 to TRBJ2-1; 10 positions match TRBD1. Germline V gene data show CDR1 as SGHNT and CDR2 as YENEEA. This CDR3 spans 16 amino acids. The CDR3 sequence is CASSPEDRGPYSEQFF. DNA of the CDR3: TGTGCCAGCAGCCCAGAAGACAGGGGGCCCTACAGTGAGCAGTTCTTC.

The table lists this clonotype with a few counts. The gene calls are TRBV12-3 or TRBV12-4 and TRBJ1-2; 9 bases align to TRBD1. The CDR3 covers 16 residues. Trimming took 5 bases from V and 10 from J; bases not matched to a gene: 17. CDR3 sequence (DNA): TGTGCCAGCAGTGCCCGGGACAGGGTAAAGGCGGCTGACTACACCTTC. Translating gives CASSARDRVKAADYTF.

This clonotype turned up a few times. The V and J genes are TRBV20-1 and TRBJ2-6; TRBD2 agrees at 7 bases. The CDR3 contains 15 residues. The germline CDR1 and CDR2 sequences are DFQATT and SNEGSKA (reference sequence). V lost 1 base to trimming and J lost 0 bases; unmatched junction nucleotides: 0. The CDR3 sequence: CSARGEGSGANVLTF. The CDR3 bases are TGCAGTGCTAGAGGGGAGGGCTCTGGGGCCAACGTCCTGACTTTC.

This clonotype was counted ten times or more. V and J are TRBV7-2 and TRBJ1-4; D gene uncertain. CDR1 and CDR2 (germline): SGHTA, FQGNSA. Trimming cost V 5 bases and J 5 bases, with 9 bases left between them. This CDR3 has 13 amino acids. CDR3 residues: CASSQQRNEKLFF. CDR3 DNA: TGTGCCAGCAGCCAACAGAGAAATGAAAAACTGTTTTTT.

This clonotype was recorded many times. CDR3 sequence: CASSFGPLVVQFF. The DNA for the CDR3 is TGTGCCAGCAGTTTTGGTCCATTGGTGGTGCAGTTCTTC. The chain employs TRBV28 and TRBJ2-1; D remains ambiguous. V lost 3 bases and J 12 bases, leaving 15 bases between the germline ends. Germline V lookup: CDR1 MDHEN, CDR2 SYDVKM. The CDR3 contains 13 residues.

This clonotype came up a few times. This chain links TRBV7-3 with TRBJ2-1, with TRBD2 matching 9 bases. CDR1 is SGHTA, CDR2 FQGTGA, per germline. This CDR3 contains 15 residues. V shed 6 bases and J 3 bases; nucleotides not matched to a gene: 6. CDR3 residues: CASSPTSGHYNEQFF. In DNA form, the CDR3 reads TGTGCCAGCAGTCCTACTAGCGGGCACTACAATGAGCAGTTCTTC.

This clonotype has only a few counts. J is TRBJ1-2 and V is TRBV20-1; no clear D. CDR1 and CDR2 (germline): DFQATT, SNEGSKA (reference sequence). V lost 4 bases, J lost 2 bases, and 11 bases lay in between. CDR3 size: 13 residues. The CDR3, as DNA: TGCAGTGCTAAGCCACAGAGGAACTATGGCTACACCTTC. Its translation is CSAKPQRNYGYTF.

CDR3 region: CSAPLSPGLAGEQFF. CDR3 coding DNA: TGCAGTGCTCCCCTATCCCCGGGACTAGCGGGGGAGCAGTTCTTC. This chain links TRBV20-1 with TRBJ2-1; TRBD2 matches 13 bases. V shed 5 bases and J 10 bases; nucleotides not matched to a gene: 11. Germline values: CDR1 DFQATT, CDR2 SNEGSKA (reference sequence). This CDR3 has 15 residues.

This clonotype was detected ten times or more. V usage is TRBV24-1 and J usage is TRBJ2-7; 9 nucleotides match TRBD1. Germline CDR1 and CDR2: KGHDR and SFDVKD. V lost 4 bases, J lost 5 bases, and 8 bases stayed unmatched. The CDR3 extends over 15 amino acids. The CDR3 sequence is CATSDPGQGSNEQYF. The CDR3 region has the DNA TGTGCCACCAGTGACCCCGGACAGGGGAGCAACGAGCAGTACTTC.

This clonotype was detected ten times or more. DNA of the CDR3: TGTGCCAGCAGCTCCCCCGGGACCAGCACAGATACGCAGTATTTT. Translation: CASSSPGTSTDTQYF. This chain connects TRBV12-3 or TRBV12-4 to TRBJ2-3; D possibly uses TRBD1 or TRBD2 (5 bases each). V lost 6 bases and J 0 bases, leaving 13 bases between the germline ends. The CDR3 is 15 amino acids.

In this sample, this clonotype turned up many times. CDR3 in amino acids: CASRPRGQGTGEQYF. The CDR3 nucleotides are TGTGCCAGCAGACCCAGAGGACAGGGGACGGGGGAGCAGTACTTC. The J gene is TRBJ2-7, the V gene TRBV7-9, with 9 nucleotides matching TRBD1. The CDR3 totals 15 residues. V shed 6 bases and J 7 bases; nucleotides not matched to a gene: 13. Germline V gives CDR1 SEHNR, CDR2 FQNEAQ (reference sequence).

This clonotype was detected ten times or more. The V gene is TRBV29-1, the J gene TRBJ1-5, with no clear D. With 3 bases removed from V and 7 bases from J, the gap between germline ends came to 13 bases. The length of the CDR3 is 13 residues. Germline-derived CDR1 and CDR2 are SQVTM and ANQGSEA. CDR3 coding DNA: TGCAGCGTTGAGCGAGGCGATGGCCAGCCCCAGCATTTT. Its protein product is CSVERGDGQPQHF.

The chain has TRBV7-2 and TRBJ2-7; 9 bases map to TRBD2. Germline trimming cut 7 bases from V and 6 bases from J; bases unmatched to any gene: 7. The V gene's germline CDR1 is SGHTA and CDR2 FQGNSA. The CDR3 loop spans 13 amino acids. The CDR3 coding sequence is TGTGCCAGCACCATGATTAGCGGGGGCGAGCAGTACTTC. Translating it yields CASTMISGGEQYF.

The V call is TRBV20-1, the J call TRBJ2-1; a weak D match, TRBD2 (7 bases). CDR1 and CDR2 from the germline V gene are DFQATT and SNEGSKA (reference sequence). This CDR3 spans 14 amino acids. V gave up 5 bases and J gave up 7 bases, with 18 bases separating them. The DNA for the CDR3 is TGCAGTGCTCAAGCGGGACATCGAGGTAATGAGCAGTTCTTC. This sequence encodes CSAQAGHRGNEQFF.

About this clonotype itself: At one end the junction does not follow the germline gene, possibly because of a read error. V and J are TRBV5-1 and TRBJ2-7; 7 nucleotides agree with TRBD2. The CDR3 is 14 residues long. Germline CDR1 reads SGHRS; CDR2 reads YFSETQ. For the CDR3, the DNA is TGCGCCAGCAGCTTAGGGAGGGCACCGTACGAGCAGTGCTTC. Translation gives CASSLGRAPYEQCF.

This clonotype has just a few counts. The rearrangement uses TRBV4-1 and TRBJ2-7; maybe TRBD2 (7 bases). CDR3 length: 16 amino acids. Trimming pared 0 bases from V and 4 bases from J, leaving 16 bases between. Germline CDR1 and CDR2: MGHRA and YSYEKL. The CDR3 protein is CASSQDQQGRGYEQYF. CDR3 in DNA: TGCGCCAGCAGCCAAGATCAGCAGGGGAGGGGATACGAGCAGTACTTC.

J is TRBJ2-3 and V is TRBV7-9; no definite D call. From germline, CDR1 is SEHNR and CDR2 FQNEAQ (reference sequence). V was cut by 1 base and J by 0 bases, with 5 bases left in between. This CDR3 comprises 14 residues. The CDR3 nucleotides are TGTGCCAGCAGCTTAGAATACAGCACAGATACGCAGTATTTT. It yields the protein CASSLEYSTDTQYF.

This clonotype was seen many times. The chain combines TRBV5-1 with TRBJ1-1; D perhaps matches TRBD1 (5 bases). V was pared by 4 bases and J by 5 bases, with 9 bases between. The CDR3 loop spans 12 amino acids. CDR1 and CDR2 (germline): SGHRS, YFSETQ. The CDR3 spells CASSGGETEAFF. The CDR3 bases are TGCGCCAGCAGCGGGGGAGAAACTGAAGCTTTCTTT.

This clonotype was observed at least ten times. The chain joins TRBV6-1 to TRBJ2-2; either TRBD1 or TRBD2 may fit D (5 bases each). In germline, CDR1 is MNHNS, CDR2 SASEGT. V was clipped by 7 bases and J by 4 bases, with 10 bases between them. The CDR3 sequence is 13 residues long. CDR3 sequence (DNA): TGTGCCAGCAAGAGGGGATTCACCGGGGAGCTGTTTTTT. Protein product: CASKRGFTGELFF.

Ten or more counts support this clonotype. The chain links TRBV4-2 to TRBJ2-7; D may be TRBD1 (6 bases). From germline, CDR1 is LGHNA and CDR2 YNFKEQ. V lost 0 bases to trimming and J lost 6 bases, with 12 bases between them. This CDR3 spans 14 amino acids. The CDR3 protein is CASSQELGAPEQYF. Written as DNA, the CDR3 is TGTGCCAGCAGCCAAGAGCTGGGGGCTCCCGAGCAGTACTTC.

This clonotype was seen repeatedly, ten times or more. The genes are TRBV12-3 or TRBV12-4 and TRBJ1-1; D uncertain. V was trimmed by 0 bases and J by 6 bases, leaving 14 bases between them. The CDR3 runs 15 residues. CDR3 nucleotides: TGTGCCAGCAGTTTAGCGGCAGGCCCGTGGGCTGAAGCTTTCTTT. The encoded protein is CASSLAAGPWAEAFF.

This clonotype was counted ten times or more. V is TRBV27 and J is TRBJ1-5; D is undetermined. V lost 5 bases to trimming and J lost 1 base, with 9 bases between them. This CDR3 region has 14 residues. CDR1 is MNHEY and CDR2 is SMNVEV in the germline V gene (reference sequence). The CDR3 loop is CASSQLGSNQPQHF. The DNA of the CDR3 is TGTGCCAGCAGTCAACTGGGGAGCAATCAGCCCCAGCATTTT.

This clonotype was observed many times. This chain connects TRBV28 to TRBJ1-5; D remains unclear. The CDR3 loop spans 18 amino acids. The V end was cut by 2 bases, the J end by 0 bases, with 17 bases between. The germline gives CDR1 MDHEN, CDR2 SYDVKM. The CDR3 spells CASSLVSGQTYSNQPQHF. CDR3 nucleotide sequence: TGTGCCAGCAGTTTAGTCTCCGGGCAGACCTATAGCAATCAGCCCCAGCATTTT.

This clonotype showed up many times. J is TRBJ1-5 and V is TRBV18; D unresolved. This CDR3 contains 14 residues. From germline, CDR1 is KGHSH and CDR2 LQKENI. The V gene lost 0 bases and the J gene lost 1 base, with 4 bases spanning the gap. In DNA, the CDR3 is TGTGCCAGCTCACCACCTAACAGCAATCAGCCCCAGCATTTT. This gives the protein CASSPPNSNQPQHF.